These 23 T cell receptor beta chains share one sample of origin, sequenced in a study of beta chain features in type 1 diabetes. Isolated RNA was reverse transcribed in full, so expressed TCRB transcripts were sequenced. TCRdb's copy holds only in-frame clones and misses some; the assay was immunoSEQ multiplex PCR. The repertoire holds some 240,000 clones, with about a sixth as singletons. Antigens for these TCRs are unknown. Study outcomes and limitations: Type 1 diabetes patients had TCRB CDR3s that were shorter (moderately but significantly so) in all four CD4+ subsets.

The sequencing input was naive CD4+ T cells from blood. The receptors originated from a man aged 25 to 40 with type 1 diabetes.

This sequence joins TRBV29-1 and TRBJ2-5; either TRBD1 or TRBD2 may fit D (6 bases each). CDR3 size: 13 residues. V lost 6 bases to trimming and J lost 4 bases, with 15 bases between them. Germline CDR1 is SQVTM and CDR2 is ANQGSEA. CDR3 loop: CSVVGGFGETQYF. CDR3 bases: TGCAGCGTGGTAGGGGGGTTCGGAGAGACCCAGTACTTC.

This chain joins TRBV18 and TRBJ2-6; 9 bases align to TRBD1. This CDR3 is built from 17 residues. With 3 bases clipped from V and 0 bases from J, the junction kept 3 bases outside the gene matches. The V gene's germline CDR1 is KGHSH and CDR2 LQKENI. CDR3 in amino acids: CASSPWDRVSGANVLTF. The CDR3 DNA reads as TGTGCCAGCTCACCTTGGGACAGGGTCTCTGGGGCCAACGTCCTGACTTTC.

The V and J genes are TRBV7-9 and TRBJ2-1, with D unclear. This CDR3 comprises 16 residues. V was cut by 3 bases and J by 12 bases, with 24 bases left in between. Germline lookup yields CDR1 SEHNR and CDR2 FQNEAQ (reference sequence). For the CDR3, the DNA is TGTGCCAGCAGCTTCAGACGGGCGCTGGTCATTATGCCGCAGTTCTTC. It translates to CASSFRRALVIMPQFF.

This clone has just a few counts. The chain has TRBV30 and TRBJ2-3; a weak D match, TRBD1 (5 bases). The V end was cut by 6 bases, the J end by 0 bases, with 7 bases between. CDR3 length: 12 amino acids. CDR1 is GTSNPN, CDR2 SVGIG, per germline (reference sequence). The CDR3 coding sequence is TGTGCCTGCCGACAGAGCACAGATACGCAGTATTTT. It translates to CACRQSTDTQYF.

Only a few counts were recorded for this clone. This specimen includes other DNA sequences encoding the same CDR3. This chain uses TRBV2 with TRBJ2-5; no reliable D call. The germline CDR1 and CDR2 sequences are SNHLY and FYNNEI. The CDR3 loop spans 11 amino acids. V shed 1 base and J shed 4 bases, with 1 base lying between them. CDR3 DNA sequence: TGTGCCAGCAGTGAAGGAGAGACCCAGTACTTC. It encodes CASSEGETQYF.

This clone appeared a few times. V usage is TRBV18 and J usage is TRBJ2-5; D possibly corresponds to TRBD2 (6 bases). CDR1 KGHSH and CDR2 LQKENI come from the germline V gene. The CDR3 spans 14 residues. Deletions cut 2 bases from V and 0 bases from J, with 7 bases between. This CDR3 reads CASSPGGNQETQYF. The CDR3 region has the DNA TGTGCCAGCTCACCAGGAGGGAACCAAGAGACCCAGTACTTC.

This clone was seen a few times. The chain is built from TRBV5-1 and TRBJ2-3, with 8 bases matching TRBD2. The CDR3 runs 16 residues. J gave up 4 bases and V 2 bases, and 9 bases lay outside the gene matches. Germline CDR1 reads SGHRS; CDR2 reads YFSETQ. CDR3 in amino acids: CASSFAPAGEADTQYF. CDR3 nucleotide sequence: TGCGCCAGCAGCTTTGCTCCAGCGGGAGAAGCAGATACGCAGTATTTT.

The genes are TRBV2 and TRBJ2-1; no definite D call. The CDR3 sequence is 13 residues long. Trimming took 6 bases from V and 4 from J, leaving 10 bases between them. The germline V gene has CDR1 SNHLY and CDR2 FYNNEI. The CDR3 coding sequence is TGTGCCAGCAGCCCTGGGCGGTACAATGAGCAGTTCTTC. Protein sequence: CASSPGRYNEQFF.

The CDR3 region is CASSENRAHIQYF. The CDR3 DNA sequence: TGTGCCAGTAGTGAAAACAGGGCTCACATTCAGTACTTC. The rearrangement links TRBV19 to TRBJ2-4, with D tentatively TRBD1 (6 bases). The CDR3 is 13 amino acids. The germline gives CDR1 LNHDA, CDR2 SQIVND (reference sequence). Trimming cost V 5 bases and J 8 bases, with 13 bases left between them.

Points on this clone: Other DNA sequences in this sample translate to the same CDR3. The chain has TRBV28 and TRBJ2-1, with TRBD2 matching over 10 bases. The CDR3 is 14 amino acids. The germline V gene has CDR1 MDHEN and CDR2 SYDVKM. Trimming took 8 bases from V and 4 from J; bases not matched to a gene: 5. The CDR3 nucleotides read TGTGCCAGCCGTACGGGACTAGCGTACAATGAGCAGTTCTTC. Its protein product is CASRTGLAYNEQFF.

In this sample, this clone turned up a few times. In DNA form, the CDR3 reads TGTGCCAGCAGCTCTACCGAAGGGCCATATGGCTACACCTTC. Translated, it gives CASSSTEGPYGYTF. V is TRBV7-9 and J is TRBJ1-2; no definite D call. The CDR3 runs 14 residues. V lost 4 bases, J lost 5 bases, and 14 bases lay in between. Germline assignment: CDR1 SEHNR and CDR2 FQNEAQ (reference sequence).

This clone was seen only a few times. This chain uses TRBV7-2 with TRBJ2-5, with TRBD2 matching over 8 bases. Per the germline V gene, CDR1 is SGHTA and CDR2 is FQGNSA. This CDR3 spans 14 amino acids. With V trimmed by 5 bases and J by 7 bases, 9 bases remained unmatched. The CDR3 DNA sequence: TGTGCCAGCAGCCCCTTGACTAGCGTAGGGACCCAGTACTTC. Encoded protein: CASSPLTSVGTQYF.

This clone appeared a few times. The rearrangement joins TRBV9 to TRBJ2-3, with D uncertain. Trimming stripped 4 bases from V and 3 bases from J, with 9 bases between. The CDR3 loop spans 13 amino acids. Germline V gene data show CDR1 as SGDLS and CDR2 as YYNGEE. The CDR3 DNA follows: TGTGCCAGCAGCCCATCGGGTACAGATACGCAGTATTTT. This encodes CASSPSGTDTQYF.

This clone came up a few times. The CDR3 coding sequence is TGTGCCAGCAGCCAGACAGGGACAGATACGCAGTATTTT. Protein: CASSQTGTDTQYF. V is TRBV6-6 and J is TRBJ2-3, with 7 positions matching TRBD1. Losses at the gene ends were 6 bases for V and 3 bases for J; bases not matched to a gene: 3. The CDR3 has 13 residues. Germline lookup yields CDR1 MNHNY and CDR2 SVGAGI (reference sequence).

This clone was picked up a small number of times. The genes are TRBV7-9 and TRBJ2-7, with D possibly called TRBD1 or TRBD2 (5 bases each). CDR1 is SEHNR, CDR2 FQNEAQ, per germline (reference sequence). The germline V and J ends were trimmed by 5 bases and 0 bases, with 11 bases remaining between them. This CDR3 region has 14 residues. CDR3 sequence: CASSPRGTSYEQYF. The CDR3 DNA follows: TGTGCCAGCAGCCCGAGAGGGACCTCCTACGAGCAGTACTTC.

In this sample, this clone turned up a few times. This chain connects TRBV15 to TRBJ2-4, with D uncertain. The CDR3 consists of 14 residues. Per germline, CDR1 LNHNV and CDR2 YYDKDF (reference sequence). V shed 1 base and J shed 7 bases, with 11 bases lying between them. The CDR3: CATSRVGNWNIQYF. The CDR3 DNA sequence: TGTGCCACCAGCAGAGTGGGAAACTGGAACATTCAGTACTTC.

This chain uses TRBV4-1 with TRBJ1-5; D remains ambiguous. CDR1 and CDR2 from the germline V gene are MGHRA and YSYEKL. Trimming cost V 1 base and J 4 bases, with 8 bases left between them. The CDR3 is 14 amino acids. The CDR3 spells CASSQGELNQPQHF. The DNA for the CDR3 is TGCGCCAGCAGCCAAGGGGAACTAAATCAGCCCCAGCATTTT.

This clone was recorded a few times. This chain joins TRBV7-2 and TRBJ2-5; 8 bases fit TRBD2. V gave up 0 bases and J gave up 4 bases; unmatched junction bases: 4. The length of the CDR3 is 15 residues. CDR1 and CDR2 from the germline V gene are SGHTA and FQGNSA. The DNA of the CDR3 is TGTGCCAGCAGCTTAGCCGGACTAGCTGGAGAGACCCAGTACTTC. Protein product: CASSLAGLAGETQYF.

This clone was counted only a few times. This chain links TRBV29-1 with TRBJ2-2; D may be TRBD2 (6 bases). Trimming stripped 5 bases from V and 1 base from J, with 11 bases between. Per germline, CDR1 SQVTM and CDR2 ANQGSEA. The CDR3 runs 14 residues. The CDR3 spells CSVRRLENTGELFF. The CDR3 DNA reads TGCAGCGTTCGCCGACTAGAGAACACCGGGGAGCTGTTTTTT.

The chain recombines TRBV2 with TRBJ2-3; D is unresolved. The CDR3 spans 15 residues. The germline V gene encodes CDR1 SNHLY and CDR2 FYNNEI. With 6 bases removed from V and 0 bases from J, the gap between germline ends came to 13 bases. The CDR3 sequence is CASREQLLSTDTQYF. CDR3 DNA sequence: TGTGCCAGCAGGGAACAGTTGCTTAGCACAGATACGCAGTATTTT.

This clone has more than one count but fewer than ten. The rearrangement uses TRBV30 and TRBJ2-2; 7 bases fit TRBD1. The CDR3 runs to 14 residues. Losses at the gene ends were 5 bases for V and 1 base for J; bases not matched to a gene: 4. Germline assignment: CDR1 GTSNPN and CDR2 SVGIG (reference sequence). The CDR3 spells CAWPGQLNTGELFF. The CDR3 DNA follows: TGTGCCTGGCCGGGACAGCTGAACACCGGGGAGCTGTTTTTT.

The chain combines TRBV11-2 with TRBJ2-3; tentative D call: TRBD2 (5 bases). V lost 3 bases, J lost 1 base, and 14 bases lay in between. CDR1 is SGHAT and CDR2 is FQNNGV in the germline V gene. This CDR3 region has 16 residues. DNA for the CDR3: TGTGCCAGCAGCTTCCTTCTAGCAGATGGCACAGATACGCAGTATTTT. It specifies CASSFLLADGTDTQYF.

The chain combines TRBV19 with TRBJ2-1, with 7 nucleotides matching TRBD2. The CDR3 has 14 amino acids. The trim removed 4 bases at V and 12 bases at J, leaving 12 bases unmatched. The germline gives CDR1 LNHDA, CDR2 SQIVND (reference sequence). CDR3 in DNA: TGTGCCAGTAGTACTAGCGGAACCCCTTATTGGCAGTTCTTC. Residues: CASSTSGTPYWQFF.